The 32 T cell receptor beta chains reported below all come from one sample, sequenced in a study of T cells in tumors after PD-1 blockade. Data came from immunoSEQ multiplex PCR; TCRdb stores just in-frame clones and leaves some out. The sample lists tens of thousands of clones, 78% occurring once. The sample in question was PBMCs, obtained before anti-PD-1 treatment. Receptors were obtained from a human donor with basal cell carcinoma.

The chain couples TRBV10-3 to TRBJ2-1; D unclear. CDR3 length equals 13 residues. V was pared by 2 bases and J by 8 bases, with 10 bases between. In germline, CDR1 is ENHRY, CDR2 SYGVKD. The CDR3 DNA reads as TGTGCCATCAGTGAGGCCAGTAAGGATGAGCAGTTCTTC. This encodes CAISEASKDEQFF.

V and J are TRBV10-3 and TRBJ1-5, with D unresolved. This CDR3 has 14 amino acids. V lost 0 bases, J lost 3 bases, and 6 bases lay in between. CDR1 and CDR2 from the germline V gene are ENHRY and SYGVKD. The chain's CDR3 is CAISESNFNQPQHF. The DNA of the CDR3 is TGTGCCATCAGTGAGTCGAACTTCAATCAGCCCCAGCATTTT.

The chain links TRBV19 to TRBJ2-3; D is tentatively TRBD1 or TRBD2 (5 bases each). Germline V gives CDR1 LNHDA, CDR2 SQIVND (reference sequence). V shed 1 base and J shed 1 base, with 12 bases lying between them. The CDR3 runs 16 residues. The CDR3 DNA reads TGTGCCAGTAGTATAGGACCCGTGGGGGGCACAGATACGCAGTATTTT. Protein product: CASSIGPVGGTDTQYF.

The chain uses TRBV5-4 and TRBJ1-6; no clear D gene. Germline lookup yields CDR1 SGHNT and CDR2 YYREEE (reference sequence). This CDR3 comprises 15 residues. V was pared by 0 bases and J by 6 bases, with 10 bases between. The CDR3 nucleotides read TGTGCCAGCAGCTTGGGATCCGGGTTTAATTCACCCCTCCACTTT. Amino acid sequence: CASSLGSGFNSPLHF.

The CDR3, as DNA: TGCGCCAGCAGCTCGGGGCCTCGGGTTTACAATGAGCAGTTCTTC. It yields the protein CASSSGPRVYNEQFF. The V gene is TRBV5-1, the J gene TRBJ2-1; D assignment may be TRBD1 or TRBD2 (5 bases each). This CDR3 comprises 15 residues. V was pared by 3 bases and J by 4 bases, with 14 bases between. From germline, CDR1 is SGHRS and CDR2 YFSETQ.

J is TRBJ1-3 and V is TRBV18; 8 nucleotides match TRBD1. The length of the CDR3 is 16 residues. Per the germline V gene, CDR1 is KGHSH and CDR2 is LQKENI. The trim removed 6 bases at V and 0 bases at J, leaving 7 bases unmatched. The CDR3 DNA reads as TGTGCCAGCTCCCGGGACAGGCCCAGCTCTGGAAACACCATATATTTT. This sequence encodes CASSRDRPSSGNTIYF.

The chain couples TRBV9 to TRBJ2-7; D not resolved. Trimming removed 3 bases at V and 0 bases at J, with 7 bases between. This CDR3 has 13 residues. Germline V gene sequence: CDR1 SGDLS, CDR2 YYNGEE. The CDR3 region is CASSAPSSYEQYF. The CDR3 DNA sequence: TGTGCCAGCAGCGCCCCATCCTCCTACGAGCAGTACTTC.

As for this clone: Different DNA sequences within this sample yield the same CDR3. V is TRBV7-2 and J is TRBJ1-5, with unresolved D. The V gene lost 1 base and the J gene lost 0 bases, with 4 bases spanning the gap. This CDR3 comprises 14 residues. CDR1 is SGHTA and CDR2 is FQGNSA in the germline V gene. The DNA for the CDR3 is TGTGCCAGCAGCTTAGGGTATAGCAATCAGCCCCAGCATTTT. Translated, it gives CASSLGYSNQPQHF.

The chain has TRBV28 and TRBJ1-2; no definite D call. This CDR3 has 13 amino acids. Germline lookup yields CDR1 MDHEN and CDR2 SYDVKM. The V and J ends lost 4 bases and 4 bases respectively, with 10 bases between them. The CDR3 DNA is TGTGCCAGCAGTTCCTTAGAAGGCTATGGCTACACCTTC. This encodes CASSSLEGYGYTF.

Turning to this clone: This same CDR3 is encoded by further DNA sequences in the sample. The chain joins TRBV2 to TRBJ2-1, with TRBD2 matching over 8 bases. The CDR3 sequence is 19 residues long. Germline values: CDR1 SNHLY, CDR2 FYNNEI. CDR3 loop: CPTCDGGAGAGSSYNEQFF. CDR3 DNA: TGTCCCACCTGTGACGGGGGGGCGGGGGCGGGGAGCTCCTACAATGAGCAGTTCTTC.

V usage is TRBV6-5 and J usage is TRBJ2-5; possible D gene TRBD2, 5 bases. V gave up 6 bases and J gave up 2 bases, with 10 bases separating them. In germline, CDR1 is MNHEY, CDR2 SVGAGI. The length of the CDR3 is 13 residues. In nucleotides, the CDR3 is TGTGCCAGCAGGGTTGCGGGTCAAGAGACCCAGTACTTC. Translating it yields CASRVAGQETQYF.

This chain joins TRBV5-1 and TRBJ2-7; D might be TRBD1 (6 bases). V lost 4 bases, J lost 1 base, and 15 bases lay in between. This CDR3 is built from 15 residues. CDR1 is SGHRS, CDR2 YFSETQ, per germline. This CDR3 reads CASSLTGWRSYEQYF. The CDR3 nucleotides read TGCGCCAGCAGCCTCACAGGGTGGAGGTCCTACGAGCAGTACTTC.

The rearrangement uses TRBV18 and TRBJ2-5; TRBD2 matches at 10 bases. CDR3 size: 16 residues. V was pared by 3 bases and J by 5 bases, with 9 bases of the junction left unmatched. Germline loops: CDR1 KGHSH, CDR2 LQKENI. The CDR3 sequence is CASSPAGLARGETQYF. The CDR3 nucleotides are TGTGCCAGCTCACCCGCGGGACTAGCGAGGGGGGAGACCCAGTACTTC.

The J gene is TRBJ1-6, the V gene TRBV30; D is possibly TRBD1 (5 bases). Trimming removed 2 bases from V and 7 bases from J, with 9 bases in between. This CDR3 has 13 amino acids. CDR1 and CDR2 from the germline V gene are GTSNPN and SVGIG (reference sequence). The CDR3 reads CAWSRAGNSPLHF. The CDR3 DNA reads as TGTGCCTGGAGTCGGGCAGGGAATTCACCCCTCCACTTT. The variable domain in full, with the rest retrieved from reference TRBV30 and TRBJ1-6, is SQTIHQWPATLVQPVGSPLSLECTVEGTSNPNLYWYRQAAGRGLQLLFYSVGIGQISSEVPQNLSASRPQDRQFILSSKKLLLSDSGFYLCAWSRAGNSPLHFGNGTRLTVT.

The chain links TRBV6-4 to TRBJ2-3; a possible D gene is TRBD2 (6 bases). This CDR3 contains 15 residues. Trimming cost V 3 bases and J 2 bases, with 12 bases left between them. Germline assignment: CDR1 MRHNA and CDR2 SNTAGT. The CDR3 DNA sequence: TGTGCCAGCAGTGATGCGCCTAGCGTCACAGATACGCAGTATTTT. This gives the protein CASSDAPSVTDTQYF.

This chain uses TRBV27 with TRBJ1-1; no firm D call. Germline-derived CDR1 and CDR2 are MNHEY and SMNVEV (reference sequence). CDR3 size: 12 residues. V lost 5 bases and J 6 bases, leaving 10 bases between the germline ends. Written as DNA, the CDR3 is TGTGCCAGCAGTCCCGGACCCTCTGAAGCTTTCTTT. It encodes CASSPGPSEAFF.

The chain joins TRBV2 to TRBJ2-1, with 9 bases aligning to TRBD2. V was pared by 6 bases and J by 6 bases, with 6 bases of the junction left unmatched. The CDR3 length is 14 residues. Germline V gene lookup returns CDR1 SNHLY and CDR2 FYNNEI. In DNA form, the CDR3 reads TGTGCCAGCAGGGCGGGAGGGCCTAGCAATGAGCAGTTCTTC. It translates to CASRAGGPSNEQFF. Full variable domain (rest looked up from reference TRBV2 and TRBJ2-1): EPEVTQTPSHQVTQMGQEVILRCVPISNHLYFYWYRQILGQKVEFLVSFYNNEISEKSEIFDDQFSVERPDGSNFTLKIRSTKLEDSAMYFCASRAGGPSNEQFFGPGTRLTVL.

V and J are TRBV6-5 and TRBJ2-7; no definite D call. The CDR3 is made up of 11 amino acids. The germline V gene encodes CDR1 MNHEY and CDR2 SVGAGI. V lost 7 bases to trimming and J lost 0 bases, with 4 bases between them. The CDR3 coding sequence is TGTGCCAGCACCAACTCCTACGAGCAGTACTTC. This codes for CASTNSYEQYF.

J is TRBJ1-2 and V is TRBV29-1, with a tentative D call TRBD1 (5 bases). V was pared by 4 bases and J by 3 bases, with 18 bases between. CDR3 length: 15 residues. Germline CDR1 reads SQVTM; CDR2 reads ANQGSEA. The CDR3 loop is CSVVTQGQAYYGYTF. The DNA of the CDR3 is TGCAGCGTTGTTACGCAGGGCCAAGCCTACTATGGCTACACCTTC.

For this clone: This CDR3 is also generated by other DNA sequences in the sample. This rearrangement joins TRBV2 to TRBJ2-1, with 8 bases matching TRBD2. The V and J ends lost 11 bases and 0 bases, in that order; junction bases with no gene match: 21. Per the germline V gene, CDR1 is SNHLY and CDR2 is FYNNEI. CDR3 size: 19 residues. This chain's CDR3 is CAPCYGGAGVGSSYNEQFF. The CDR3 DNA reads as TGTGCCCCCTGTTACGGGGGGGCGGGGGTGGGGAGCTCCTACAATGAGCAGTTCTTC.

By frequency in the sample, this clone is medium-sized. The CDR3 DNA is TGTGCCAGCAGCCGAGAGGAGTATTTCTCTGGAAACACCATATATTTT. Its translation: CASSREEYFSGNTIYF. The rearrangement links TRBV7-9 to TRBJ1-3; the D is unclear. Germline V gene data show CDR1 as SEHNR and CDR2 as FQNEAQ (reference sequence). Trimming shortened V by 5 bases and J by 0 bases, and 14 bases separated the two germline ends. There are 16 residues in the CDR3.

The V gene is TRBV9, the J gene TRBJ2-3; 12 bases agree with TRBD1. CDR3 length: 18 amino acids. In germline, CDR1 is SGDLS, CDR2 YYNGEE. Trimming cost V 3 bases and J 5 bases; bases outside gene matches: 13. The CDR3 region has the DNA TGTGCCAGCAGCGCCTCCGGCCGGGACAGGGGGCGCTTAGATACGCAGTATTTT. This gives the protein CASSASGRDRGRLDTQYF.

V usage is TRBV28 and J usage is TRBJ1-1; no definite D call. Trimming left V 1 base short and J 0 bases short, with 3 bases between. Germline V gene data show CDR1 as MDHEN and CDR2 as SYDVKM. The CDR3 contains 13 residues. Here the CDR3 reads CASSLYLNTEAFF. CDR3 nucleotide sequence: TGTGCCAGCAGTTTATACCTGAACACTGAAGCTTTCTTT.

J is TRBJ1-1 and V is TRBV5-1, with 7 nucleotides matching TRBD1. With 4 bases clipped from V and 8 bases from J, the junction kept 14 bases outside the gene matches. The germline V gene has CDR1 SGHRS and CDR2 YFSETQ. The CDR3 is made up of 15 amino acids. CDR3 DNA: TGCGCCAGCAGCACGGGGCGAGACAGGGCCAACGAAGCTTTCTTT. Amino acids: CASSTGRDRANEAFF.

The chain recombines TRBV30 with TRBJ1-3, with a possible D match to TRBD1 (5 bases). The CDR3 has 16 amino acids. Germline-derived CDR1 and CDR2 are GTSNPN and SVGIG (reference sequence). V was shortened by 2 bases and J by 0 bases, with 14 bases between the two germline ends. DNA of the CDR3: TGTGCCTGGAGTTCAGGCCCAGGGTCCTCTGGAAACACCATATATTTT. Translating it yields CAWSSGPGSSGNTIYF.

This chain uses TRBV2 with TRBJ2-1, with 9 nucleotides matching TRBD2. Germline V gene lookup returns CDR1 SNHLY and CDR2 FYNNEI. CDR3 length: 19 amino acids. V lost 11 bases to trimming and J lost 0 bases; unmatched junction nucleotides: 20. Here the CDR3 reads CARRDGWAREGSSYNEQFF. CDR3 bases: TGTGCCCGCCGTGACGGGTGGGCGCGGGAGGGGAGCTCCTACAATGAGCAGTTCTTC.

The rearrangement uses TRBV12-3 or TRBV12-4 and TRBJ1-1; D ambiguous. The CDR3 loop spans 13 amino acids. Trimming cost V 0 bases and J 1 base, with 3 bases left between them. DNA for the CDR3: TGTGCCAGCAGTTTAGCAGAGAACACTGAAGCTTTCTTT. This codes for CASSLAENTEAFF.

This clone showed up just a few times. The chain carries TRBV6-6 and TRBJ1-1, with 7 bases fitting TRBD1. This CDR3 spans 14 amino acids. With V trimmed by 6 bases and J by 5 bases, 9 bases remained unmatched. CDR1 MNHNY and CDR2 SVGAGI come from the germline V gene (reference sequence). The CDR3 is CASRGRGDGTEAFF. DNA for the CDR3: TGTGCCAGCAGGGGCAGGGGGGATGGGACTGAAGCTTTCTTT.

In DNA, the CDR3 is TGTGCCAGCAGTTCCCGGTATGAAGCTTTCTTT. Its protein is CASSSRYEAFF. J is TRBJ1-1 and V is TRBV28; D gene ambiguous. V gave up 4 bases and J gave up 7 bases, with 7 bases separating them. This CDR3 comprises 11 residues. Looked up from germline, CDR1 is MDHEN and CDR2 is SYDVKM.

Concerning this clone: This specimen includes other DNA sequences encoding the same CDR3. The CDR3 region is CAPCDGGAGEGSSYNEQFF. The CDR3 nucleotides read TGTGCCCCCTGTGACGGGGGGGCGGGGGAGGGGAGCTCCTACAATGAGCAGTTCTTC. The V gene is TRBV2, the J gene TRBJ2-1, with 8 bases fitting TRBD2. CDR1 is SNHLY, CDR2 FYNNEI, per germline. The CDR3 loop spans 19 amino acids. Losses at the gene ends were 11 bases for V and 0 bases for J; bases not matched to a gene: 21.

The gene calls are TRBV6-5 and TRBJ2-3, with 8 bases matching TRBD2. The CDR3 totals 14 residues. J gave up 0 bases and V 6 bases, and 2 bases lay outside the gene matches. Germline V gene sequence: CDR1 MNHEY, CDR2 SVGAGI. CDR3 nucleotides: TGTGCCAGCAGATCTAGCGGGAGCACAGATACGCAGTATTTT. It yields the protein CASRSSGSTDTQYF.

The V gene is TRBV5-6, the J gene TRBJ1-2; possibly TRBD1 for D (6 bases). The CDR3 loop spans 15 amino acids. The ends were cut back, 4 bases at V and 4 bases at J, with 17 bases in the middle. CDR1 and CDR2 (germline): SGHDT, YYEEEE. In nucleotides, the CDR3 is TGTGCCAGCAGCCTCCCTGGGACAAAAGTCTATGGCTACACCTTC. Its translation: CASSLPGTKVYGYTF. Full variable domain (remainder filled in from reference TRBV5-6 and TRBJ1-2): DAGVTQSPTHLIKTRGQQVTLRCSPKSGHDTVSWYQQALGQGPQFIFQYYEEEERQRGNFPDRFSGHQFPNYSSELNVNALLLGDSALYLCASSLPGTKVYGYTFGSGTRLTVV.